These 27 T cell receptor beta chains came from one sample sequenced in a study of response to subunit inactivated influenza vaccine. TCRdb re-analysed the RT-PCR reads in MiXCR, keeping a single row per CDR3 protein. The sample contains around 530,000 distinct CDR3 sequences, about 10% of which appear only once. Sequencing used PBMCs from blood, obtained on the day of vaccination. These receptors were taken from a man between 50 and 59 years old who received an inactivated influenza vaccine.

J is TRBJ1-2 and V is TRBV20-1; no clear D. CDR3 length equals 13 residues. The germline V gene has CDR1 DFQATT and CDR2 SNEGSKA (reference sequence). V was shortened by 3 bases and J by 2 bases, with 10 bases between the two germline ends. The CDR3 loop is CSAREGWNYGYTF. DNA of the CDR3: TGCAGTGCTAGGGAAGGTTGGAACTATGGCTACACCTTC.

This clonotype has a handful of counts. J is TRBJ2-1 and V is TRBV24-1; D is ambiguous. Trimming stripped 0 bases from V and 4 bases from J, with 9 bases between. Germline CDR1 KGHDR, CDR2 SFDVKD. CDR3 length: 15 residues. CDR3 in amino acids: CATSDLSQDYNEQFF. For the CDR3, the DNA is TGTGCCACCAGTGATTTGAGTCAGGATTACAATGAGCAGTTCTTC.

This chain connects TRBV14 to TRBJ2-7; TRBD1 agrees at 12 bases. The ends lost 3 bases at V and 12 bases at J; junction bases unmatched: 6. The CDR3 covers 13 residues. CDR1 is SGHDN and CDR2 is FVKESK in the germline V gene. CDR3 DNA: TGTGCCAGCAGCCAGGGGACAGGGGGCCCTAGGTACTTC. Translation: CASSQGTGGPRYF.

This clonotype has ten or more counts. The chain joins TRBV7-2 to TRBJ2-6; no firm D call. Germline assignment: CDR1 SGHTA and CDR2 FQGNSA. This CDR3 comprises 13 residues. The germline V and J ends were trimmed by 5 bases and 0 bases, with 2 bases remaining between them. The CDR3 reads CASSGSGANVLTF. CDR3 sequence (DNA): TGTGCCAGCAGCGGCTCTGGGGCCAACGTCCTGACTTTC.

This clonotype was seen more than once but under ten times. CDR3 residues: CASSLAQGLETQYF. CDR3 DNA sequence: TGCGCCAGCAGCTTGGCACAGGGACTAGAGACCCAGTACTTC. The chain combines TRBV5-1 with TRBJ2-5; perhaps D is TRBD1 or TRBD2 (6 bases each). Trimming removed 0 bases from V and 4 bases from J, with 10 bases in between. The CDR3 extends over 14 amino acids. Germline V gives CDR1 SGHRS, CDR2 YFSETQ.

This clonotype was seen a few times. V usage is TRBV27 and J usage is TRBJ2-5; TRBD2 is a possible D gene (5 bases). This CDR3 has 15 amino acids. V shed 5 bases and J shed 5 bases, with 18 bases lying between them. Germline V lookup: CDR1 MNHEY, CDR2 SMNVEV (reference sequence). CDR3 nucleotides: TGTGCCAGCAGTAAATCCCCCTCGAGGGATGAGACCCAGTACTTC. The encoded protein is CASSKSPSRDETQYF.

This clonotype was observed a few times. This chain uses TRBV9 with TRBJ2-1; D gene unclear. Per germline, CDR1 SGDLS and CDR2 YYNGEE. The ends were cut back, 4 bases at V and 6 bases at J, with 14 bases in the middle. The CDR3 length is 14 residues. The CDR3 here is CASSPQLQSNEQFF. The CDR3 DNA reads TGTGCCAGCAGCCCCCAGCTCCAAAGCAATGAGCAGTTCTTC.

This clonotype turned up a few times. The J gene is TRBJ1-4, the V gene TRBV21-1; the table's D call, TRBD1, has no DNA check behind it. TRBV21-1 is a listed pseudogene. CDR3 length: 17 amino acids. The CDR3 coding sequence is TGTGCCAGCAGCAATCCGGCAGGGGTCCCCACTAATGAAAAACTGTTTTTT. Its translation is CASSNPAGVPTNEKLFF.

This clonotype was counted many times. The chain couples TRBV6-2 or TRBV6-3 to TRBJ1-1; no firm D call. The V end was cut by 6 bases, the J end by 1 base, with 12 bases between. The V gene's germline CDR1 is MNHEY and CDR2 SVGEGT. This CDR3 spans 14 amino acids. The CDR3 DNA sequence: TGTGCCAGCAGATCCTTTCGATCGAACACTGAAGCTTTCTTT. Its translation is CASRSFRSNTEAFF.

The V call is TRBV27, the J call TRBJ2-6; D remains unclear. Germline CDR1 reads MNHEY; CDR2 reads SMNVEV (reference sequence). The V end was cut by 6 bases, the J end by 0 bases, with 12 bases between. The CDR3 consists of 16 residues. This CDR3 reads CASSLILSSGANVLTF. Here the CDR3 DNA reads TGTGCCAGCAGCTTAATTCTGAGCTCTGGGGCCAACGTCCTGACTTTC.

This clonotype was picked up many times. This chain links TRBV6-5 with TRBJ2-1; 8 bases line up with TRBD1. From germline, CDR1 is MNHEY and CDR2 SVGAGI. J lost 6 bases, V lost 2 bases, and 6 bases had no gene match. CDR3 length: 15 amino acids. CDR3: CASSYGTGYPNEQFF. CDR3 bases: TGTGCCAGCAGTTACGGGACAGGCTACCCCAATGAGCAGTTCTTC.

The chain combines TRBV6-2 or TRBV6-3 with TRBJ2-2; TRBD2 matches 13 bases. The V gene end was trimmed by 5 bases and the J gene end by 6 bases; junction bases not matched to a gene: 24. The CDR3 extends over 22 amino acids. Germline V CDR1 and CDR2: MNHEY, SVGEGT. Here the CDR3 reads CASSNALGLAGEKVLLAGELFF. The CDR3 coding sequence is TGTGCCAGCAGTAACGCCCTCGGACTAGCGGGAGAGAAAGTTCTCTTGGCCGGGGAGCTGTTTTTT.

The genes are TRBV4-3 and TRBJ2-5; 8 positions agree with TRBD1. The junction had 3 bases not matched to a gene; V was cut back by 0 bases and J by 0 bases. Germline-derived CDR1 and CDR2 are LGHNA and YSLEER. The CDR3 runs to 16 residues. CDR3 nucleotides: TGCGCCAGCAGCCAAGATCCAGGGGGCTACCAAGAGACCCAGTACTTC. It translates to CASSQDPGGYQETQYF.

The chain carries TRBV29-1 and TRBJ2-5, with TRBD2 matching over 8 bases. There are 11 residues in the CDR3. The germline V gene has CDR1 SQVTM and CDR2 ANQGSEA. J gave up 9 bases and V 4 bases, and 4 bases lay outside the gene matches. CDR3 loop: CSVAPGGSQYF. The CDR3 DNA reads TGCAGCGTTGCGCCGGGAGGGTCCCAGTACTTC. Combining the CDR3 with reference TRBV29-1 and TRBJ2-5 gives the whole variable domain SAVISQKPSRDICQRGTSLTIQCQVDSQVTMMFWYRQQPGQSLTLIATANQGSEATYESGFVIDKFPISRPNLTFSTLTVSNMSPEDSSIYLCSVAPGGSQYFGPGTRLLVL.

This clonotype has a handful of counts. CDR3 sequence reads: CASSWEGQLSGANVLTF. DNA for the CDR3: TGTGCCAGCAGTTGGGAAGGACAGCTCTCTGGGGCCAACGTCCTGACTTTC. The V and J genes are TRBV6-2 or TRBV6-3 and TRBJ2-6, with D maybe TRBD1 (6 bases). Between the trimmed V and J ends, which lost 4 bases and 0 bases, there was a span of 13 bases. This CDR3 is 17 amino acids long. Germline CDR1 is MNHEY and CDR2 is SVGEGT.

This chain links TRBV7-8 with TRBJ2-7; 12 bases are a match to TRBD2. V dropped 4 bases and J dropped 3; count of bases not matched to a gene: 10. Per germline, CDR1 SGHVS and CDR2 FQNEAQ. This CDR3 comprises 17 residues. CDR3 nucleotide sequence: TGTGCCAGCAGCTCTCGACTAGCGGGGGCAACGGGCTACGAGCAGTACTTC. Translation gives CASSSRLAGATGYEQYF.

The chain uses TRBV7-9 and TRBJ1-2; no firm D call. V dropped 1 base and J dropped 4 bases, with 10 bases sitting between them. CDR3 length equals 14 residues. CDR1 is SEHNR, CDR2 FQNEAQ, per germline (reference sequence). The DNA for the CDR3 is TGTGCCAGCAGCTTAGATGGAGCGTTCTATGGCTACACCTTC. Translating it yields CASSLDGAFYGYTF.

In this sample, this clonotype turned up a few times. The J gene is TRBJ2-2, the V gene TRBV5-6, with D perhaps matching TRBD1 (6 bases). Germline V gene lookup returns CDR1 SGHDT and CDR2 YYEEEE. V was shortened by 0 bases and J by 6 bases, with 9 bases between the two germline ends. This CDR3 is 14 amino acids long. In nucleotides, the CDR3 is TGTGCCAGCAGCTTGGTAGAGGGGGCCGGGGAGCTGTTTTTT. Protein sequence: CASSLVEGAGELFF.

This clonotype was picked up a small number of times. In nucleotides, the CDR3 is TGTGCCAGCAGTTATTTTGGCAGAGTTAACACCGGGGAGCTGTTTTTT. Its protein is CASSYFGRVNTGELFF. The chain couples TRBV6-5 to TRBJ2-2, with no clear D. V was shortened by 3 bases and J by 2 bases, with 13 bases between the two germline ends. The length of the CDR3 is 16 residues. Germline lookup yields CDR1 MNHEY and CDR2 SVGAGI.

This clonotype has just a few counts. The rearrangement links TRBV20-1 to TRBJ2-3; possible D gene TRBD1, 6 bases. This CDR3 is built from 16 residues. Trimming removed 6 bases from V and 0 bases from J, with 19 bases in between. Per the germline V gene, CDR1 is DFQATT and CDR2 is SNEGSKA (reference sequence). The CDR3 nucleotides are TGCAGTGCAACCACCCGGGACACCCAAAGCACAGATACGCAGTATTTT. Protein: CSATTRDTQSTDTQYF.

The rearrangement uses TRBV6-2 or TRBV6-3 and TRBJ2-4; D ambiguous. There are 16 residues in the CDR3. The V gene's germline CDR1 is MNHEY and CDR2 SVGEGT. Trimming removed 2 bases at V and 0 bases at J, with 11 bases between. Here the CDR3 DNA reads TGTGCCAGCAGTTACGTCTACGTTTTAGCCAAAAACATTCAGTACTTC. This sequence encodes CASSYVYVLAKNIQYF.

This clonotype was detected many times. The rearrangement uses TRBV12-3 or TRBV12-4 and TRBJ2-3; tentatively, D is TRBD2 (6 bases). The CDR3 totals 15 residues. Trimming took 3 bases from V and 0 from J, leaving 10 bases between them. CDR3 nucleotide sequence: TGTGCCAGCAGTTTCGCGGGGACTAGCACAGATACGCAGTATTTT. Residues: CASSFAGTSTDTQYF.

The gene calls are TRBV12-3 or TRBV12-4 and TRBJ2-7; D might be TRBD2 (6 bases). V was clipped by 5 bases and J by 6 bases, with 8 bases between them. The CDR3 runs 11 residues. The CDR3 sequence: CASSATSEQYF. The CDR3, as DNA: TGTGCCAGCAGTGCGACTAGCGAGCAGTACTTC.

The genes are TRBV7-2 and TRBJ2-1; maybe TRBD1 (5 bases). The CDR3 is made up of 13 amino acids. V lost 3 bases and J lost 9, with 12 bases in between. CDR1 SGHTA and CDR2 FQGNSA come from the germline V gene. CDR3 DNA: TGTGCCAGCAGCTTGGGGCCTGGGGTTGAGCAGTTCTTC. Translation: CASSLGPGVEQFF.

The rearrangement joins TRBV7-6 to TRBJ2-3; the D call may be TRBD1 or TRBD2 (6 bases each). CDR1 and CDR2 (germline): SGHVS, FNYEAQ. This CDR3 spans 15 amino acids. Trimming removed 2 bases from V and 2 bases from J, with 11 bases in between. The CDR3 sequence: CASSLSGAVTDTQYF. CDR3 DNA sequence: TGTGCCAGCAGCTTATCGGGGGCGGTCACAGATACGCAGTATTTT.

V is TRBV29-1 and J is TRBJ2-7, with TRBD2 matching over 9 bases. Germline values: CDR1 SQVTM, CDR2 ANQGSEA. The CDR3 covers 15 residues. Germline trimming cut 2 bases from V and 4 bases from J; bases unmatched to any gene: 9. The CDR3 region is CSVEWNGGRGYEQYF. The CDR3 coding sequence is TGCAGCGTTGAATGGAACGGCGGGAGGGGATACGAGCAGTACTTC.

The J gene is TRBJ2-2, the V gene TRBV5-1; a possible D gene is TRBD1 (6 bases). The CDR3 is 15 amino acids. V shed 2 bases and J shed 4 bases, with 12 bases lying between them. Germline V gene lookup returns CDR1 SGHRS and CDR2 YFSETQ. The CDR3 nucleotides are TGCGCCAGCAGCTTACAGGGTTCGGCCACCGGGGAGCTGTTTTTT. Translating it yields CASSLQGSATGELFF.